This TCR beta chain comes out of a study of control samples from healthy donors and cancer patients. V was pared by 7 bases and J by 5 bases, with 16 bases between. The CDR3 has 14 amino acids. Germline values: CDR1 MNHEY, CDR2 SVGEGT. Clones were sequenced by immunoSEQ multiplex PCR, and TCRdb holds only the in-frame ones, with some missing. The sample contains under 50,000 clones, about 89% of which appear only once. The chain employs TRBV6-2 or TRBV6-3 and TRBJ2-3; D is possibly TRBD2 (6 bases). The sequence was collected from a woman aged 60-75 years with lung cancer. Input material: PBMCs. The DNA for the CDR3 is TGTGCCAGCACCCCCGACGGGGGAGGAGATACGCAGTATTTT. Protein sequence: CASTPDGGGDTQYF.